The source of this T cell receptor (beta chain) is a study of blood T cell repertoires in COVID-19. TCRdb keeps only in-frame clones here, not all; method: immunoSEQ multiplex PCR. The repertoire consists of 200,000 or so clones, with about 87% occurring once and the leading ten covering 3%. The germline V gene encodes CDR1 MNHEY and CDR2 SVGEGT. The CDR3 totals 16 residues. V dropped 2 bases and J dropped 6 bases, with 16 bases sitting between them. The TCR comes from a man in his sixties with acute or convalescent COVID-19. The rearrangement joins TRBV6-2 or TRBV6-3 to TRBJ2-2; weak D call: TRBD1 (5 bases). Sequencing input: peripheral blood. The CDR3 nucleotides read TGTGCCAGCAGTTACGCCGGGCAGGGAATTCCCGGGGAGCTGTTTTTT. Translated, it gives CASSYAGQGIPGELFF.